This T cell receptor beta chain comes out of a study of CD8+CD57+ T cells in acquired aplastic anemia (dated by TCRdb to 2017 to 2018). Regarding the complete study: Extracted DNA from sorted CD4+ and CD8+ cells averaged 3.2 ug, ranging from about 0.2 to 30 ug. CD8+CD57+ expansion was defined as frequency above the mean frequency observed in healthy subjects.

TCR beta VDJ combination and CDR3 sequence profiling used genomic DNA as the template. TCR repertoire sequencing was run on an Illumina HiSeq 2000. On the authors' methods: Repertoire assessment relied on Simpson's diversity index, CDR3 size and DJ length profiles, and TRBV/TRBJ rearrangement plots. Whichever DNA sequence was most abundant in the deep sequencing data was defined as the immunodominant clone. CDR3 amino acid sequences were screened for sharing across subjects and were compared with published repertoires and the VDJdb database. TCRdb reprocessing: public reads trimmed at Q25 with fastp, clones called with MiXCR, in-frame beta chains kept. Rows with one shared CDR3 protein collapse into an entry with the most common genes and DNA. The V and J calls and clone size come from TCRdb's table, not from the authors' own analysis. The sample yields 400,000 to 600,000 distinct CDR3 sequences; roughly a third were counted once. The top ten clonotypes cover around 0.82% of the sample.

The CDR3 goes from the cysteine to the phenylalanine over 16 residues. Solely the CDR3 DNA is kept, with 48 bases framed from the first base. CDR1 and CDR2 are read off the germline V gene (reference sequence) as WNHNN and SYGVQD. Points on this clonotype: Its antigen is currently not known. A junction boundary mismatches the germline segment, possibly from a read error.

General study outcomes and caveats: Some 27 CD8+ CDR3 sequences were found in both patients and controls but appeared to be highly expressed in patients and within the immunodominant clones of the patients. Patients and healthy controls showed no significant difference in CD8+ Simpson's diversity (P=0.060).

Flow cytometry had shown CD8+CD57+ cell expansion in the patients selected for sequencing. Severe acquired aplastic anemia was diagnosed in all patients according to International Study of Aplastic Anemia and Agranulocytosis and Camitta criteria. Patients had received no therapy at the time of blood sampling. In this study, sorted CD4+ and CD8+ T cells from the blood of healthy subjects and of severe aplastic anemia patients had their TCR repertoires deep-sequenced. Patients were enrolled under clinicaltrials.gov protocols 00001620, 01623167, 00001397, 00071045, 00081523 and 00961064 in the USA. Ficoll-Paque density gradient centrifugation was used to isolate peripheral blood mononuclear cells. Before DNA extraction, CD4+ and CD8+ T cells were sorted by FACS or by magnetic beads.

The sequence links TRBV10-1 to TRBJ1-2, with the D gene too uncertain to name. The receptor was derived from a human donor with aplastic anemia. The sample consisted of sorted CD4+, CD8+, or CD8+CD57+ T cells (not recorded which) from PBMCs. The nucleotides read TGTGCCAGCAGCCAAGATAAGGACGGAGGGCTCTATGGCTACACCTTC. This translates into CASSQDKDGGLYGYTF.